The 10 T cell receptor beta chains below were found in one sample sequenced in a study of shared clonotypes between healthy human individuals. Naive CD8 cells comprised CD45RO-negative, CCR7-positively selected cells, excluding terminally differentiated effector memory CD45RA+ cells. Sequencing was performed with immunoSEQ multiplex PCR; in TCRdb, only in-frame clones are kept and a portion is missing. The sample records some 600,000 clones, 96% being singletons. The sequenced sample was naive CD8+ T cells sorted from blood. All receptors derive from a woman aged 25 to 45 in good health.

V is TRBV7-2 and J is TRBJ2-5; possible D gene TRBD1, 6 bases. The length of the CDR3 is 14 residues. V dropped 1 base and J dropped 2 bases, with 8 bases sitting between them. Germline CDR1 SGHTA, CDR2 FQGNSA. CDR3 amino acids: CASSLEDRQETQYF. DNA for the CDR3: TGTGCCAGCAGCTTAGAGGACAGACAAGAGACCCAGTACTTC.

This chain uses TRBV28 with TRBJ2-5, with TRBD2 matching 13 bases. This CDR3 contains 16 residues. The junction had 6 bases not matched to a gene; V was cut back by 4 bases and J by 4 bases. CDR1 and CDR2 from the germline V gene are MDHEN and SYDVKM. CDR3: CASSWGRLAGGETQYF. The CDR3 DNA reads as TGTGCCAGCAGTTGGGGCCGACTAGCGGGAGGAGAGACCCAGTACTTC.

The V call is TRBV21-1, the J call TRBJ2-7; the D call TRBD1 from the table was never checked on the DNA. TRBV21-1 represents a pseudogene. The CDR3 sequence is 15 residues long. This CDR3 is CASSKQRDTAYEQYF. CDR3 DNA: TGTGCCAGCAGCAAACAGAGGGACACTGCCTACGAGCAGTACTTC.

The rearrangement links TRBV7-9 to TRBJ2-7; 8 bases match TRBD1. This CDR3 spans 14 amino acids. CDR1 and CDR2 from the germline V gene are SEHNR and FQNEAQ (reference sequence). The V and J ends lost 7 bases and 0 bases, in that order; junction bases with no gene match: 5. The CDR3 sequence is CASTYTGGSYEQYF. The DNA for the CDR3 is TGTGCCAGCACCTACACAGGGGGCTCCTACGAGCAGTACTTC.

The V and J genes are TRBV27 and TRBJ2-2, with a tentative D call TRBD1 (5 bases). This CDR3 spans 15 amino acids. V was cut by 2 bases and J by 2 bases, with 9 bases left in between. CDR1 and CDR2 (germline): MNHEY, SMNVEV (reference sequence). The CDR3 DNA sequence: TGTGCCAGCAGTTTAGACAGAGTAAACACCGGGGAGCTGTTTTTT. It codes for CASSLDRVNTGELFF.

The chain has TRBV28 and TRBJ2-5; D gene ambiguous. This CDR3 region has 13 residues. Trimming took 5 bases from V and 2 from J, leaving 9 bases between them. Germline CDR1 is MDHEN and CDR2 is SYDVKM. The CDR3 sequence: CASSPDIQETQYF. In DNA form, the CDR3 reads TGTGCCAGCAGTCCTGACATACAAGAGACCCAGTACTTC.

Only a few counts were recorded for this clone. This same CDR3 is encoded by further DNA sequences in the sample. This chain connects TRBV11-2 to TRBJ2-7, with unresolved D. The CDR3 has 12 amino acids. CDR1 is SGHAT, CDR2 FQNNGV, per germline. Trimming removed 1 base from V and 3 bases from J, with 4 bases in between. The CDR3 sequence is CASSLANYEQYF. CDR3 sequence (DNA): TGTGCCAGCAGCTTAGCGAACTACGAGCAGTACTTC.

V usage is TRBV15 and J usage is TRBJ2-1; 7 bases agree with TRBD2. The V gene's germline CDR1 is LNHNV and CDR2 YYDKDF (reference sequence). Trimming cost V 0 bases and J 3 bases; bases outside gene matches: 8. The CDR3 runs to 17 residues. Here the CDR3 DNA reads TGTGCCACCAGCAGAGATCTGGCGGGGGTCCTCTACAATGAGCAGTTCTTC. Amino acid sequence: CATSRDLAGVLYNEQFF.

The CDR3 sequence is CASSVARTDGYTF. The CDR3 DNA follows: TGTGCCAGCAGCGTAGCGAGGACAGATGGCTACACCTTC. The rearrangement uses TRBV9 and TRBJ1-2, with a weak D call TRBD1 (6 bases). The germline CDR1 and CDR2 sequences are SGDLS and YYNGEE. The V gene lost 0 bases and the J gene lost 6 bases, with 9 bases spanning the gap. This CDR3 spans 13 amino acids.

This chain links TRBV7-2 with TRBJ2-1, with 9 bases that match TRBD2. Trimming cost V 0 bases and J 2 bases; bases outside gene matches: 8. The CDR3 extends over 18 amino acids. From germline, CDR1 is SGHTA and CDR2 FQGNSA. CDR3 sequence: CASSLALGAGGTYNEQFF. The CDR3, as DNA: TGTGCCAGCAGCTTAGCGCTAGGGGCGGGAGGGACCTACAATGAGCAGTTCTTC.